One sample yielded the 26 T cell receptor beta chains listed below, sequenced in a study of liver allograft versus peripheral blood T cells. The wider study: The authors compared T cell receptor repertoires in transplanted livers with those in the peripheral blood of recipients.

Each CDR3 protein is one row after TCRdb ran MiXCR on the reads. The sample gives around 13,000 distinct CDR3 sequences, over 25% of which show up once; less than 2.5% is in the top ten. These receptors all stem from a human patient who had a liver transplant. Some T cells may have originated in the graft donor.

This clonotype was seen many times. The V and J genes are TRBV27 and TRBJ2-7; D assignment may be TRBD1 or TRBD2 (5 bases each). Trimming stripped 4 bases from V and 3 bases from J, with 16 bases between. Looked up from germline, CDR1 is MNHEY and CDR2 is SMNVEV (reference sequence). This CDR3 region has 15 residues. The CDR3 sequence: CASSSPWGSNYEQYF. The DNA for the CDR3 is TGTGCCAGCAGTTCCCCGTGGGGGAGTAACTACGAGCAGTACTTC.

This clonotype has at least ten counts. This chain links TRBV18 with TRBJ1-2; TRBD1 matches at 7 bases. The ends lost 6 bases at V and 4 bases at J; junction bases unmatched: 17. The CDR3 extends over 17 amino acids. Germline CDR1 reads KGHSH; CDR2 reads LQKENI. CDR3 sequence: CASSPGTVNWHTYGYTF. In nucleotides, the CDR3 is TGTGCCAGCTCTCCAGGGACAGTCAATTGGCACACCTATGGCTACACCTTC.

The chain links TRBV6-1 to TRBJ1-3; D is uncertain. The germline V gene encodes CDR1 MNHNS and CDR2 SASEGT. The CDR3 length is 18 residues. The V and J ends lost 5 bases and 3 bases respectively, with 23 bases between them. This chain's CDR3 is CASSYSYPPYDLGNTIYF. DNA for the CDR3: TGTGCCAGCAGTTATTCCTACCCGCCCTACGATCTTGGAAACACCATATATTTT.

By proportion, this clonotype is medium-sized. The genes are TRBV6-5 and TRBJ2-2; 7 bases map to TRBD1. The V gene end was trimmed by 5 bases and the J gene end by 5 bases; junction bases not matched to a gene: 8. Germline CDR1 reads MNHEY; CDR2 reads SVGAGI. The CDR3 runs 15 residues. The CDR3 DNA follows: TGTGCCAGCAGTATGGGACAGCTTGGAACCGGGGAGCTGTTTTTT. Translated: CASSMGQLGTGELFF.

This clonotype showed up just a few times. V usage is TRBV27 and J usage is TRBJ1-5, with 12 positions matching TRBD1. Germline V gives CDR1 MNHEY, CDR2 SMNVEV (reference sequence). The CDR3 extends over 16 amino acids. V was pared by 5 bases and J by 6 bases, with 8 bases of the junction left unmatched. CDR3 amino acids: CASSEAGTGGVQPQHF. The DNA of the CDR3 is TGTGCCAGCAGTGAAGCCGGGACAGGGGGCGTTCAGCCCCAGCATTTT.

This clonotype was seen just once. This chain uses TRBV20-1 with TRBJ1-6; no definite D call. Per germline, CDR1 DFQATT and CDR2 SNEGSKA (reference sequence). Trimming removed 2 bases at V and 8 bases at J, with 10 bases between. This CDR3 has 13 amino acids. In DNA, the CDR3 is TGCAGTGCTAGACCGAGTCTGGATTCACCCCTCCACTTT. Translating it yields CSARPSLDSPLHF.

This clonotype was counted a few times. This chain connects TRBV9 to TRBJ2-3; no clear D gene. The CDR3 length is 13 residues. Germline values: CDR1 SGDLS, CDR2 YYNGEE. Trimming pared 3 bases from V and 7 bases from J, leaving 12 bases between. The CDR3 DNA reads as TGTGCCAGCAGCGCCCCGGAAGGGTATACGCAGTATTTT. It is translated as CASSAPEGYTQYF.

This sequence joins TRBV6-5 and TRBJ2-7; D possibly matches TRBD1 or TRBD2 (5 bases each). From germline, CDR1 is MNHEY and CDR2 SVGAGI. V lost 7 bases and J lost 2, with 15 bases in between. CDR3 length: 14 amino acids. CDR3 sequence (DNA): TGTGCCAGCAACCCCGGGACGGAGACCTACGAGCAGTACTTC. It codes for CASNPGTETYEQYF.

This clonotype occurred a few times. DNA of the CDR3: TGTGCCACCAGCAGAGATACCGGGGCGTTGGATCAGCCCCAGCATTTT. Protein sequence: CATSRDTGALDQPQHF. This sequence joins TRBV15 and TRBJ1-5; maybe TRBD1 (5 bases). V dropped 0 bases and J dropped 5 bases, with 14 bases sitting between them. The germline V gene has CDR1 LNHNV and CDR2 YYDKDF (reference sequence). The CDR3 consists of 16 residues.

This clonotype is categorized as medium-sized. CDR3 loop: CASSFGLAGGQNTGELFF. The CDR3 DNA is TGTGCCAGCAGCTTCGGACTAGCGGGGGGGCAAAACACCGGGGAGCTGTTTTTT. J is TRBJ2-2 and V is TRBV7-4; the match to TRBD2 covers 15 bases. With V trimmed by 3 bases and J by 2 bases, 4 bases remained unmatched. The CDR3 loop spans 18 amino acids. Germline values: CDR1 SGHVT, CDR2 SQSDAQ.

This chain links TRBV6-2 or TRBV6-3 with TRBJ1-4; the D is unclear. Trimming stripped 5 bases from V and 5 bases from J, with 15 bases between. This CDR3 comprises 15 residues. The germline V gene has CDR1 MNHEY and CDR2 SVGEGT. The CDR3 DNA is TGTGCCAGCAGTCGTTTTCGACGACGAAATGAAAAACTGTTTTTT. Translation: CASSRFRRRNEKLFF.

This clonotype is termed medium-sized. The chain carries TRBV29-1 and TRBJ1-1, with a possible D match to TRBD1 (6 bases). This CDR3 contains 14 residues. Germline values: CDR1 SQVTM, CDR2 ANQGSEA. Between the trimmed V and J ends, which lost 5 bases and 5 bases, there was a span of 18 bases. CDR3 region: CSVLKGGAVTEAFF. The CDR3 coding sequence is TGCAGCGTTCTCAAAGGGGGGGCGGTGACTGAAGCTTTCTTT.

CDR3 sequence (DNA): TGTGCCAGCAGCTACGGGAGCTATGGCTACACCTTC. It codes for CASSYGSYGYTF. V usage is TRBV25-1 and J usage is TRBJ1-2, with D unclear. Trimming left V 6 bases short and J 4 bases short, with 9 bases between. Germline lookup yields CDR1 MGHDK and CDR2 SYGVNS. The length of the CDR3 is 12 residues.

This clonotype has just a few counts. V gene TRBV29-1 combines with J gene TRBJ2-1, with TRBD2 matching 7 bases. Germline V CDR1 and CDR2: SQVTM, ANQGSEA. The CDR3 extends over 13 amino acids. V was pared by 1 base and J by 14 bases, with 11 bases of the junction left unmatched. The DNA of the CDR3 is TGCAGCGTTGAAGGGCCAGCGGGGTCAATAAAGTTCTTC. Its protein is CSVEGPAGSIKFF.

Ten or more counts support this clonotype. V gene TRBV5-4 combines with J gene TRBJ2-5; D assignment may be TRBD1 or TRBD2 (5 bases each). The length of the CDR3 is 17 residues. Between the trimmed V and J ends, which lost 1 base and 0 bases, there was a span of 16 bases. CDR1 and CDR2 from the germline V gene are SGHNT and YYREEE (reference sequence). The CDR3 sequence is CASSLIGTTLYQETQYF. The CDR3 DNA is TGTGCCAGCAGCTTGATCGGGACCACCCTTTACCAAGAGACCCAGTACTTC.

The chain recombines TRBV5-4 with TRBJ2-7; D gene ambiguous. Germline V lookup: CDR1 SGHNT, CDR2 YYREEE (reference sequence). The V gene lost 4 bases and the J gene lost 1 base, with 30 bases spanning the gap. The length of the CDR3 is 20 residues. This CDR3 reads CASSPLGRANGKMLSYEQYF. CDR3 sequence (DNA): TGTGCCAGCAGCCCCCTGGGCCGGGCCAATGGCAAGATGCTGTCCTACGAGCAGTACTTC.

A few counts support this clonotype. CDR3 protein: CASSFPITGLGHNEQFF. The CDR3 nucleotides read TGTGCCAGCAGTTTCCCAATAACAGGTTTAGGCCACAATGAGCAGTTCTTC. V usage is TRBV12-3 or TRBV12-4 and J usage is TRBJ2-1; possibly TRBD1 for D (5 bases). This CDR3 spans 17 amino acids. V was trimmed by 3 bases and J by 5 bases, leaving 20 bases between them.

On this clonotype: A much larger clonotype is one base distant, so this may be a read error. The chain combines TRBV19 with TRBJ1-1; D is uncertain. This CDR3 spans 13 amino acids. The V end was cut by 3 bases, the J end by 3 bases, with 8 bases between. Per the germline V gene, CDR1 is LNHDA and CDR2 is SQIVND (reference sequence). CDR3 bases: TGTGCCAGTAGTATCCGGTCAGACACTGAAGCTTTCTTT. Translated: CASSIRSDTEAFF.

In its sample, this clonotype was seen a few times. The gene calls are TRBV28 and TRBJ2-3; the D gene is possibly TRBD1 (5 bases). V was clipped by 4 bases and J by 7 bases, with 15 bases between them. The CDR3 is 14 residues long. Germline V gene data show CDR1 as MDHEN and CDR2 as SYDVKM. The chain's CDR3 is CASSSHDSANTQYF. The DNA of the CDR3 is TGTGCCAGCAGTTCCCACGACAGCGCAAATACGCAGTATTTT. Full variable domain (missing parts from reference TRBV28 and TRBJ2-3): DVKVTQSSRYLVKRTGEKVFLECVQDMDHENMFWYRQDPGLGLRLIYFSYDVKMKEKGDIPEGYSVSREKKERFSLILESASTNQTSMYLCASSSHDSANTQYFGPGTRLTVL.

This clonotype was seen a few times. The gene calls are TRBV19 and TRBJ1-2, with D hard to call. Trimming stripped 6 bases from V and 3 bases from J, with 2 bases between. CDR1 is LNHDA and CDR2 is SQIVND in the germline V gene (reference sequence). CDR3 length: 10 amino acids. This chain's CDR3 is CASRDYGYTF. The CDR3 DNA follows: TGTGCCAGTAGAGACTATGGCTACACCTTC.

This clonotype was detected only a few times. This CDR3 is CASSLTLALHQPQHF. In DNA form, the CDR3 reads TGTGCCAGCAGCTTAACCCTAGCTCTCCATCAGCCCCAGCATTTT. This chain links TRBV7-2 with TRBJ1-5; D ambiguous. This CDR3 has 15 residues. Germline assignment: CDR1 SGHTA and CDR2 FQGNSA. The V end was cut by 2 bases, the J end by 5 bases, with 13 bases between.

The CDR3 sequence: CASSPPGGDTQYF. The CDR3 nucleotides are TGTGCCAGCTCACCACCGGGAGGGGATACGCAGTATTTT. The chain joins TRBV18 to TRBJ2-3; 7 nucleotides match TRBD2. Germline trimming cut 0 bases from V and 6 bases from J; bases unmatched to any gene: 0. The germline gives CDR1 KGHSH, CDR2 LQKENI. This CDR3 is built from 13 residues.

This clonotype was counted only a few times. The V gene is TRBV6-5, the J gene TRBJ2-5; no clear D gene. This CDR3 is 12 amino acids long. Looked up from germline, CDR1 is MNHEY and CDR2 is SVGAGI. V was shortened by 7 bases and J by 0 bases, with 6 bases between the two germline ends. For the CDR3, the DNA is TGTGCCAGCACGGGCGACCAAGAGACCCAGTACTTC. This gives the protein CASTGDQETQYF.

The table lists this clonotype with a few counts. The V and J genes are TRBV20-1 and TRBJ1-1, with D maybe TRBD1 (6 bases). Trimming removed 1 base from V and 7 bases from J, with 13 bases in between. This CDR3 contains 13 residues. Germline V gives CDR1 DFQATT, CDR2 SNEGSKA (reference sequence). Here the CDR3 DNA reads TGCAGTGCTAGAGTTGGGGGGCTGAATGAAGCTTTCTTT. Translated, it gives CSARVGGLNEAFF.

The CDR3 is CASSPTSGRGEQYF. The CDR3 nucleotides read TGTGCCAGCAGTCCTACTAGCGGGAGGGGGGAGCAGTACTTC. The rearrangement links TRBV27 to TRBJ2-7; 13 nucleotides match TRBD2. The CDR3 loop spans 14 amino acids. Trimming at V came to 5 bases and at J to 7 bases, leaving 5 bases not matched to a gene. Germline lookup yields CDR1 MNHEY and CDR2 SMNVEV (reference sequence).

This clonotype is categorized as medium-sized (0.01 to 0.1%). V and J are TRBV29-1 and TRBJ1-1; D is possibly TRBD1 (5 bases). In germline, CDR1 is SQVTM, CDR2 ANQGSEA. With 5 bases removed from V and 9 bases from J, the gap between germline ends came to 13 bases. The CDR3 is 11 amino acids. CDR3 sequence reads: CSVRDSLQAFF. The DNA for the CDR3 is TGCAGCGTTCGAGACAGTCTACAAGCTTTCTTT. Together with reference TRBV29-1 and TRBJ1-1, the CDR3 gives the full variable domain: SAVISQKPSRDICQRGTSLTIQCQVDSQVTMMFWYRQQPGQSLTLIATANQGSEATYESGFVIDKFPISRPNLTFSTLTVSNMSPEDSSIYLCSVRDSLQAFFGQGTRLTVV.